What follows are 3 T cell receptor beta chains derived from one specimen sequenced in a study of blood T cell repertoires in COVID-19. Method: immunoSEQ multiplex PCR; TCRdb's copy keeps in-frame clones and lacks some. The repertoire holds about 100,000 clones, with around 92% as singletons. The source material was peripheral blood. The receptors derive from a man younger than 35 with acute or convalescent COVID-19.

This clone was observed once. The chain employs TRBV15 and TRBJ1-1, with a possible D match to TRBD1 (6 bases). The CDR3 has 16 residues. Germline V gives CDR1 LNHNV, CDR2 YYDKDF (reference sequence). V lost 0 bases and J lost 0, with 11 bases in between. In DNA form, the CDR3 reads TGTGCCACCAGCAGAGAGGGCAGGGGACTGAACACTGAAGCTTTCTTT. As protein: CATSREGRGLNTEAFF.

V and J are TRBV27 and TRBJ1-1, with 7 positions matching TRBD1. Losses at the gene ends were 5 bases for V and 4 bases for J; bases not matched to a gene: 10. CDR3 length: 15 amino acids. Germline V gene data show CDR1 as MNHEY and CDR2 as SMNVEV (reference sequence). The DNA for the CDR3 is TGTGCCAGCAGTCCCCCGGGACAGTTGGGCACTGAAGCTTTCTTT. It is translated as CASSPPGQLGTEAFF.

In the case of this clone: Other DNA sequences in the sample encode the same CDR3. The genes are TRBV18 and TRBJ1-1; D perhaps matches TRBD1 (5 bases). Deletions cut 3 bases from V and 1 base from J, with 6 bases between. The CDR3 totals 13 residues. Germline assignment: CDR1 KGHSH and CDR2 LQKENI. For the CDR3, the DNA is TGTGCCAGCTCACCCGGACAGAACACTGAAGCTTTCTTT. Protein: CASSPGQNTEAFF.